The 13 T cell receptor beta chains presented below share a single source sample, sequenced in a study of cytomegalovirus exposure and HLA in healthy donors. The PCR ran on 60 Vbeta and 13 Jbeta primers. Some clones are missing from TCRdb's copy, which holds only in-frame ones; the method was immunoSEQ multiplex PCR. The sample carries over 100,000 clones, 75% to 85% recorded once. Specimen: PBMCs. The receptor source for this set is a female donor in good health and CMV-seropositive.

The rearrangement joins TRBV6-1 to TRBJ1-1; D is possibly TRBD1 (5 bases). The CDR3 runs 14 residues. Germline V CDR1 and CDR2: MNHNS, SASEGT. Deletions cut 1 base from V and 4 bases from J, with 10 bases between. The CDR3 here is CASSEVRGGTEAFF. CDR3 coding DNA: TGTGCCAGCAGTGAAGTGAGGGGAGGCACTGAAGCTTTCTTT.

The chain employs TRBV2 and TRBJ1-2, with D maybe TRBD1 (6 bases). The CDR3 is 12 residues long. Germline V gene lookup returns CDR1 SNHLY and CDR2 FYNNEI. V gave up 10 bases and J gave up 8 bases, with 17 bases separating them. The CDR3 DNA reads as TGTGCCATCCAGGGGATCCGCCTAGGCTACACCTTC. The encoded protein is CAIQGIRLGYTF.

Turning to this clone: This sample includes further DNA sequences coding for the same CDR3. This chain connects TRBV18 to TRBJ2-5; D is perhaps TRBD1 (6 bases). Germline V CDR1 and CDR2: KGHSH, LQKENI. With 3 bases removed from V and 2 bases from J, the gap between germline ends came to 10 bases. The CDR3 is 14 amino acids. CDR3 bases: TGTGCCAGCTCACCGGACAGCTCACAAGAGACCCAGTACTTC. The encoded protein is CASSPDSSQETQYF.

V and J are TRBV2 and TRBJ2-7, with a possible D match to TRBD2 (5 bases). V was trimmed by 2 bases and J by 2 bases, leaving 10 bases between them. The CDR3 runs to 14 residues. Germline V gene data show CDR1 as SNHLY and CDR2 as FYNNEI. CDR3: CASSEREGPYEQYF. CDR3 DNA: TGTGCCAGCAGTGAAAGAGAGGGTCCCTACGAGCAGTACTTC.

This clone was seen a few times. The rearrangement uses TRBV7-3 and TRBJ1-2, with D possibly matching TRBD1 (6 bases). Germline V gene lookup returns CDR1 SGHTA and CDR2 FQGTGA. V lost 6 bases, J lost 6 bases, and 17 bases lay in between. The CDR3 is 14 amino acids. CDR3 region: CASRRGGVDDGYTF. DNA of the CDR3: TGTGCCAGCAGGAGGGGGGGAGTCGACGATGGCTACACCTTC.

The chain couples TRBV5-1 to TRBJ2-5; 7 bases match TRBD2. J gave up 1 base and V 4 bases, and 4 bases lay outside the gene matches. Per germline, CDR1 SGHRS and CDR2 YFSETQ. The CDR3 runs to 14 residues. The CDR3 loop reads CASSKPGGQETQYF. CDR3 DNA: TGCGCCAGCAGCAAACCGGGGGGCCAAGAGACCCAGTACTTC.

V is TRBV5-5 and J is TRBJ1-4; 10 nucleotides line up with TRBD1. CDR1 and CDR2 (germline): SGHKS, YYEKEE (reference sequence). The CDR3 length is 16 residues. The V gene end was trimmed by 1 base and the J gene end by 4 bases; junction bases not matched to a gene: 4. The CDR3 bases are TGTGCCAGCAGCTTGCCGGGGACAGGGGTTAATGAAAAACTGTTTTTT. It is translated as CASSLPGTGVNEKLFF.

This chain links TRBV10-3 with TRBJ2-7; TRBD2 agrees at 12 bases. Trimming took 5 bases from V and 3 from J; bases not matched to a gene: 11. CDR1 is ENHRY, CDR2 SYGVKD, per germline. This CDR3 spans 17 amino acids. CDR3 bases: TGTGCCATCAGTCCCGGGACTAGCGGGTCCAGGAACTACGAGCAGTACTTC. This sequence encodes CAISPGTSGSRNYEQYF.

The CDR3 spells CAIRQQGANYGYTF. The DNA of the CDR3 is TGTGCCATCAGACAACAGGGCGCGAACTATGGCTACACCTTC. This rearrangement joins TRBV10-3 to TRBJ1-2; a weak D match, TRBD1 (6 bases). Trimming removed 6 bases at V and 2 bases at J, with 13 bases between. The CDR3 sequence is 14 residues long. The germline V gene encodes CDR1 ENHRY and CDR2 SYGVKD.

This rearrangement joins TRBV12-5 to TRBJ2-1; 11 positions match TRBD2. V trimming: 6 bases; J trimming: 2 bases; junction bases outside the gene matches: 15. Looked up from germline, CDR1 is LGHNT and CDR2 is FRNRAP. CDR3 length equals 19 residues. CDR3: CASGTALGLAGGTYNEQFF. The CDR3 nucleotides read TGTGCTAGTGGGACCGCGCTCGGGCTAGCGGGAGGTACCTACAATGAGCAGTTCTTC.

J is TRBJ2-7 and V is TRBV28, with a tentative D call TRBD1 (6 bases). Germline CDR1 and CDR2: MDHEN and SYDVKM. The CDR3 length is 13 residues. Trimming shortened V by 3 bases and J by 7 bases, and 13 bases separated the two germline ends. The CDR3 sequence is CASSFELRGEQYF. CDR3 nucleotides: TGTGCCAGCAGTTTTGAACTAAGGGGGGAGCAGTACTTC.

The chain employs TRBV18 and TRBJ2-2; D is possibly TRBD2 (6 bases). The germline V gene encodes CDR1 KGHSH and CDR2 LQKENI. The CDR3 loop spans 15 amino acids. Trimming took off 2 bases at V and 4 bases at J, with 11 bases between the two ends. CDR3 loop: CASSPSRDATGELFF. CDR3 bases: TGTGCCAGCTCACCATCGCGGGACGCCACCGGGGAGCTGTTTTTT.

The rearrangement joins TRBV6-4 to TRBJ1-1; D not resolved. Germline CDR1 is MRHNA and CDR2 is SNTAGT. V lost 2 bases, J lost 0 bases, and 4 bases lay in between. CDR3 length: 13 amino acids. The DNA of the CDR3 is TGTGCCAGCAGTGACAGCATGAACACTGAAGCTTTCTTT. As protein: CASSDSMNTEAFF.